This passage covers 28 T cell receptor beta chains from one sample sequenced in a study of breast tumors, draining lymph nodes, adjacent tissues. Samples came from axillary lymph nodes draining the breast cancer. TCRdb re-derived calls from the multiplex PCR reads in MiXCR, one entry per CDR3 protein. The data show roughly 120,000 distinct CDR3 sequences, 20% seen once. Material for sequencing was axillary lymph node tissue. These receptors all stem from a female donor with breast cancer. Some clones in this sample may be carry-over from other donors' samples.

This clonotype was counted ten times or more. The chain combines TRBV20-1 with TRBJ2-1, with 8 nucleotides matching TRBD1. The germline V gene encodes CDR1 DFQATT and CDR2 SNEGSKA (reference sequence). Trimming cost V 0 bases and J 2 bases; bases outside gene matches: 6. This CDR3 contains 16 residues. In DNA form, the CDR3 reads TGCAGTGCTAGAGAGTCCGGGACAGGCGCCTACAATGAGCAGTTCTTC. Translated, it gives CSARESGTGAYNEQFF.

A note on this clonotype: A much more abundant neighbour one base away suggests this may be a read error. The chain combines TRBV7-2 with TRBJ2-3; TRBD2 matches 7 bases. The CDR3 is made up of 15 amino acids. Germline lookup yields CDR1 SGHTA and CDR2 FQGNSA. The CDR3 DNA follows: TGTGCCAGCGGCTTAGTGGGAGGGAGAACAGATACGCAGTATTTT. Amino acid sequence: CASGLVGGRTDTQYF.

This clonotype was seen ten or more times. The CDR3 sequence: CASSFRGYTQYF. DNA of the CDR3: TGTGCCAGCAGCTTTCGGGGTTATACGCAGTATTTT. This chain uses TRBV7-9 with TRBJ2-3; D may be TRBD2 (5 bases). The CDR3 has 12 residues. V was trimmed by 3 bases and J by 7 bases, leaving 8 bases between them. Germline V gene lookup returns CDR1 SEHNR and CDR2 FQNEAQ (reference sequence).

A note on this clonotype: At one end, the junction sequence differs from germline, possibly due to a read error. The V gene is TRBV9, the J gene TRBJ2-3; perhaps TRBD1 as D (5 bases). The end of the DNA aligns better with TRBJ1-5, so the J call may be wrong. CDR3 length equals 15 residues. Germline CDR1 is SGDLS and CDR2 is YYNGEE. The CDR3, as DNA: TGTGCCAGCACCGTAGAGGGCGGGGACGCAGATACGCAGCATTTT. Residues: CASTVEGGDADTQHF.

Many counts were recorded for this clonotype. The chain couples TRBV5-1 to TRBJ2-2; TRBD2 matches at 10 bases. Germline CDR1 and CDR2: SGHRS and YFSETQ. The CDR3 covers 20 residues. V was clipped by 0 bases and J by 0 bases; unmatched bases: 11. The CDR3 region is CASSLAQLGLAVANTGELFF. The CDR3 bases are TGCGCCAGCAGCTTGGCCCAGTTAGGACTAGCGGTCGCGAACACCGGGGAGCTGTTTTTT.

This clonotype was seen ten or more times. The CDR3 sequence is CASSLDITESSPLHF. The CDR3 coding sequence is TGCGCCAGCAGCTTGGACATAACTGAGAGTTCACCCCTCCACTTT. This chain connects TRBV5-1 to TRBJ1-6; D remains unclear. Germline CDR1 is SGHRS and CDR2 is YFSETQ. V was clipped by 0 bases and J by 9 bases, with 13 bases between them. The CDR3 runs 15 residues.

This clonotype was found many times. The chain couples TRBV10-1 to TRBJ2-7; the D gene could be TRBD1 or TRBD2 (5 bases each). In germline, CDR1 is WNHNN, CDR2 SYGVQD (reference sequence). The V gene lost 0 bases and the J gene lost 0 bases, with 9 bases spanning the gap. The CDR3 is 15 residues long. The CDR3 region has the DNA TGCGCCAGCAGTGAGTCCGGGGCTCCCTCCTACGAGCAGTACTTC. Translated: CASSESGAPSYEQYF.

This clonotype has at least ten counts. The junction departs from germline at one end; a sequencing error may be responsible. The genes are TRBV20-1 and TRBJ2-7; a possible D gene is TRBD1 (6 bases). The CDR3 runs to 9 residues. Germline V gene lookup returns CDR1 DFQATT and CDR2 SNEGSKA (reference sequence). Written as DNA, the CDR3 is TGCAGTCCCCTCGGCCAGGGGACCTTC. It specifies CSPLGQGTF.

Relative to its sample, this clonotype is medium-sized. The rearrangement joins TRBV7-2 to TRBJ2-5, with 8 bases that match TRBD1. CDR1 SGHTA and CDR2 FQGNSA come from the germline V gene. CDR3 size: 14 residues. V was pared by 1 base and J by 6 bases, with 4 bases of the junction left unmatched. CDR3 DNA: TGTGCCAGCAGCTTAGACCAGGGGGCCAAGACCCAGTACTTC. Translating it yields CASSLDQGAKTQYF.

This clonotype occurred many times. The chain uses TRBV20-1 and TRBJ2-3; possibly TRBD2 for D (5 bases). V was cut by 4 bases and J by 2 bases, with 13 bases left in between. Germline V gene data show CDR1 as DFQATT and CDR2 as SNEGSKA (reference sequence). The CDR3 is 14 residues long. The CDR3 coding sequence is TGCAGTGCTAATCCTAGGGAGACCACAGATACGCAGTATTTT. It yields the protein CSANPRETTDTQYF.

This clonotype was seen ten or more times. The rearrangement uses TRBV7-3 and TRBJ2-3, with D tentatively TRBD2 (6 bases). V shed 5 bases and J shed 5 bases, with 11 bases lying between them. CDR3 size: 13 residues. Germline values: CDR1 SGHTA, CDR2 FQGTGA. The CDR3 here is CASSQVSGDTQYF. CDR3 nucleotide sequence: TGTGCCAGCAGCCAAGTTAGCGGAGATACGCAGTATTTT.

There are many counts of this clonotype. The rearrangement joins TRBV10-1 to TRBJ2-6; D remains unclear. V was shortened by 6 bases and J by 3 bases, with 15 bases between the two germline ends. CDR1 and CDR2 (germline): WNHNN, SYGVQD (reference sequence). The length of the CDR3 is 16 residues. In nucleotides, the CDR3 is TGCGCCAGCAGCCACTCTGGGCTTCATGGGGCCAACGTCCTGACTTTC. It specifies CASSHSGLHGANVLTF.

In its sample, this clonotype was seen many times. For the CDR3, the DNA is TGCAGTGCTTGTCTAGCGGGGCCACCATATACGCAGTATTTT. This gives the protein CSACLAGPPYTQYF. V and J are TRBV20-1 and TRBJ2-3, with TRBD2 matching over 9 bases. V was pared by 5 bases and J by 7 bases, with 10 bases of the junction left unmatched. Per the germline V gene, CDR1 is DFQATT and CDR2 is SNEGSKA (reference sequence). This CDR3 has 14 amino acids.

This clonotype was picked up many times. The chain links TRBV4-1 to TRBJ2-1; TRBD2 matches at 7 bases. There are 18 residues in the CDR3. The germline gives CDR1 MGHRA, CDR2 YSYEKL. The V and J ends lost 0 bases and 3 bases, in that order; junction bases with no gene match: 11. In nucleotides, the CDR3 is TGCGCCAGCAGCCAAGATCTAGGTCTAGCGGATGGCTACAATGAGCAGTTCTTC. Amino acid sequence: CASSQDLGLADGYNEQFF.

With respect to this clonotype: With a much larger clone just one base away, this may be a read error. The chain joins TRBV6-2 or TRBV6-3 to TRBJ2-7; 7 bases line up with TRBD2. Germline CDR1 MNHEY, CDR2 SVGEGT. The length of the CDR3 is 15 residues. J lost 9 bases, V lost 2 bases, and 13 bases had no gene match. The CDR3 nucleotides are TGTGCCAGCAGTTACGGTGCGGGAGTGTTGGACGGGCAGTACTTC. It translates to CASSYGAGVLDGQYF.

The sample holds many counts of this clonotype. CDR3 sequence: CASSQGLAKDTQYF. The DNA for the CDR3 is TGTGCCAGCAGCCAGGGACTAGCGAAAGATACGCAGTATTTT. This chain connects TRBV7-3 to TRBJ2-3; TRBD2 matches 10 bases. The junction had 4 bases not matched to a gene; V was cut back by 5 bases and J by 5 bases. The CDR3 runs to 14 residues. The germline CDR1 and CDR2 sequences are SGHTA and FQGTGA.

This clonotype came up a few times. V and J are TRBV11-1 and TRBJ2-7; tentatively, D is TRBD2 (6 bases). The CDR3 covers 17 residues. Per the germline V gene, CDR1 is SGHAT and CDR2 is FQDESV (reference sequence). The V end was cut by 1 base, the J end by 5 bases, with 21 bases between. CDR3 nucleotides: TGTGCCAGCAGCTTAGACCCCTTAGCGGCGAGGGTCGACGAGCAGTACTTC. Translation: CASSLDPLAARVDEQYF. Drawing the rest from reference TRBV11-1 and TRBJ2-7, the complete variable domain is EAEVAQSPRYKITEKSQAVAFWCDPISGHATLYWYRQILGQGPELLVQFQDESVVDDSQLPKDRFSAERLKGVDSTLKIQPAELGDSAMYLCASSLDPLAARVDEQYFGPGTRLTVT.

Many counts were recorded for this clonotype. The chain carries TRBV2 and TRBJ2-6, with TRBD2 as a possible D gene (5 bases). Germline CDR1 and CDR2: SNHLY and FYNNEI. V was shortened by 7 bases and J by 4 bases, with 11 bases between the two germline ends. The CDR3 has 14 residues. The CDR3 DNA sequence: TGTGCCAGCATGAAAGGACTGGGGGCCAACGTCCTGACTTTC. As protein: CASMKGLGANVLTF.

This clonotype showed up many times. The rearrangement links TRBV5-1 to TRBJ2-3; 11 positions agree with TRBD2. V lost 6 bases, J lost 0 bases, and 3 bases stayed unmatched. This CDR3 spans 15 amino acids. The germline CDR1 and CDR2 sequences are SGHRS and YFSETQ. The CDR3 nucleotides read TGCGCCAGCACTGGGACTAGCGGTAGCACAGATACGCAGTATTTT. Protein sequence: CASTGTSGSTDTQYF.

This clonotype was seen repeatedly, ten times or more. This CDR3 reads CASKPTPVTDYGYTF. CDR3 DNA sequence: TGTGCCAGCAAGCCTACCCCTGTTACAGACTATGGCTACACCTTC. The rearrangement joins TRBV6-6 to TRBJ1-2; no clear D. Germline V gene data show CDR1 as MNHNY and CDR2 as SVGAGI (reference sequence). V lost 7 bases and J 3 bases, leaving 18 bases between the germline ends. CDR3 size: 15 residues.

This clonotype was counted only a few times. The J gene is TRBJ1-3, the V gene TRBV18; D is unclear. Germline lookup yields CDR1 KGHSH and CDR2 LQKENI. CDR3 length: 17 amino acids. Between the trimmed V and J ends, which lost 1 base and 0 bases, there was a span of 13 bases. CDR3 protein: CASSPRVLLGSGNTIYF. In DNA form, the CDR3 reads TGTGCCAGCTCACCACGTGTACTACTAGGCTCTGGAAACACCATATATTTT.

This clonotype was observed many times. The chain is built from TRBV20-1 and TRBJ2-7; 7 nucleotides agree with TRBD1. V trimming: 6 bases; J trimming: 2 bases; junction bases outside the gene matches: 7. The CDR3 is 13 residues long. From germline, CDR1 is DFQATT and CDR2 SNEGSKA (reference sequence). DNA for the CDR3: TGCAGTGCCACAGGGGATGCCCCCTACGAGCAGTACTTC. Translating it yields CSATGDAPYEQYF.

In DNA, the CDR3 is TGTGCCAGTAGGGGTAGCGGGAGTATTGACACCGGGGAGCTGTTTTTT. Translating gives CASRGSGSIDTGELFF. The rearrangement links TRBV19 to TRBJ2-2, with 9 bases fitting TRBD2. Germline V gene data show CDR1 as LNHDA and CDR2 as SQIVND (reference sequence). CDR3 length equals 16 residues. The junction had 8 bases not matched to a gene; V was cut back by 6 bases and J by 3 bases.

CDR3 bases: TGCAGTGCTAGTGGTCCCCTACCAAGCACAGATACGCAGTATTTT. Translating it yields CSASGPLPSTDTQYF. The J gene is TRBJ2-3, the V gene TRBV20-1; D is unresolved. Germline V lookup: CDR1 DFQATT, CDR2 SNEGSKA (reference sequence). Trimming shortened V by 3 bases and J by 0 bases, and 13 bases separated the two germline ends. CDR3 length equals 15 residues.

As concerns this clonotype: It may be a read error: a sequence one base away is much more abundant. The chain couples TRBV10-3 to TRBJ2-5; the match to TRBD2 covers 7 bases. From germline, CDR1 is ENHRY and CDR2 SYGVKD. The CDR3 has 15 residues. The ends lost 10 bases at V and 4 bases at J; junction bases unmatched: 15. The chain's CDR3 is CATSPRGGNLETQYF. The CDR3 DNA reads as TGTGCCACGAGCCCTCGCGGGGGAAACCTAGAGACCCAGTACTTC.

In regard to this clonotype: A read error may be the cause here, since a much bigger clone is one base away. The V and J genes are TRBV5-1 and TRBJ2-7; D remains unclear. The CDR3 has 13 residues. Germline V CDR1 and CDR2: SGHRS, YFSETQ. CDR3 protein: CASSFSSSYERYF. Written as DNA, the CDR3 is TGCGCCAGCAGCTTTTCCTCCTCCTACGAGCGGTACTTC.

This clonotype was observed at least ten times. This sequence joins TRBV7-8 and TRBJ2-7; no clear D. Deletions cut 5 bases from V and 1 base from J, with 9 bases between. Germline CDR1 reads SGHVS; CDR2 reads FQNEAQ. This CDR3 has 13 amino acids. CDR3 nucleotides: TGTGCCAGCAGCCCCACACCTTCCTACGAGCAGTACTTC. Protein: CASSPTPSYEQYF.

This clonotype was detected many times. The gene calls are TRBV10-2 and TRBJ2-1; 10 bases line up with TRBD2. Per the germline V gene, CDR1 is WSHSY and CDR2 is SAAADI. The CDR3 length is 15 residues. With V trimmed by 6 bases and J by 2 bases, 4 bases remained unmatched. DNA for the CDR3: TGCGCCAGCAGACTAGCGGGGCTCCCCTACAATGAGCAGTTCTTC. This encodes CASRLAGLPYNEQFF.